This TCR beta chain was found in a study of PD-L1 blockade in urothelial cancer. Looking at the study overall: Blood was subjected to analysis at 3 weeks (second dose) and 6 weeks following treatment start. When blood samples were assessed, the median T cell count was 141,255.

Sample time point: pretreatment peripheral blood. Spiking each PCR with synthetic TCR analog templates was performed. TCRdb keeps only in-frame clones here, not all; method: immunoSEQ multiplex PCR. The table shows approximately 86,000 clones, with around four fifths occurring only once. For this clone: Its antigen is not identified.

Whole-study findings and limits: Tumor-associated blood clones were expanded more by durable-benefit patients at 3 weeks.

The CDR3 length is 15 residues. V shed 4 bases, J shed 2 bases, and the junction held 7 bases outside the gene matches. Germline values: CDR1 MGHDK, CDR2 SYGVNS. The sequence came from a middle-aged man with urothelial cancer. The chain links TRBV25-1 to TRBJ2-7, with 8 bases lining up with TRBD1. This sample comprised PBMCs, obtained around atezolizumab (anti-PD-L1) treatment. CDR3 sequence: CASSGSGTGAYEQYF. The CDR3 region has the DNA TGTGCCAGCAGTGGATCCGGGACAGGAGCCTACGAGCAGTACTTC.